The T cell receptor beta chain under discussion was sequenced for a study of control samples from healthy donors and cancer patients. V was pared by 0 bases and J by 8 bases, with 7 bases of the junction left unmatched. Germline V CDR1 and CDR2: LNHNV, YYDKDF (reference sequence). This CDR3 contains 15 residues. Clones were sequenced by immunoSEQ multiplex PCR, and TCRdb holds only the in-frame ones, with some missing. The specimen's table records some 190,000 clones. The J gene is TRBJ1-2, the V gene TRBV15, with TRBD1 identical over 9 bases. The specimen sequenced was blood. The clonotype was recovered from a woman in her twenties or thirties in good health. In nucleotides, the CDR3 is TGTGCCACCAGCAGAGAGGGAACAGGGGGCGGAGGCTACACCTTC. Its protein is CATSREGTGGGGYTF.